This T cell receptor beta chain was observed in a study of technical replicates of blood from several donors. Assay used: immunoSEQ multiplex PCR; TCRdb lists only in-frame clones, some missing. The sample has 75,000 to 90,000 clones; 95% are singletons. This CDR3 is 16 amino acids long. V gave up 3 bases and J gave up 4 bases, with 20 bases separating them. Germline CDR1 and CDR2: SQVTM and ANQGSEA. Material: T cells isolated from PBMCs. This chain uses TRBV29-1 with TRBJ2-3, with D possibly TRBD1 on 5 matching bases. The sequence was collected from a human donor in good health. CDR3 DNA sequence: TGCAGCGTTGAGGGAAACCAGGGAAAAGGCCCAGATACGCAGTATTTT. Its translation: CSVEGNQGKGPDTQYF.